These T cell receptor beta chains were read from a single sample in a study of identical twins. TCRdb re-called the 5' RACE reads through MiXCR, storing one row per CDR3 protein. Among about 660,000 distinct CDR3 sequences listed, around 8.3% were seen once. These data were likewise used in another study, on yellow fever vaccine responses in identical twins.

The sequenced sample was PBMCs. Receptors were obtained from a woman aged 18-29 years in good health. The CDR3 runs from the conserved cysteine through the conserved F or W. The D gene is left open where the match is weak. The size field is filled for only some rows; it gives once, few, many or a size class.

J | V | D | size | CDR3 | DNA
TRBJ2-1 | TRBV20-1 | NA | NA | CSYPRGVNFSSVQLNEQFF | TGCAGTTACCCACGCGGGGTTAACTTCTCTAGCGTACAGCTCAATGAGCAGTTCTTC
TRBJ1-1 | TRBV7-2 | NA | few | CASSLSFTEAFF | TGTGCCAGCAGCTTATCGTTCACTGAAGCTTTCTTT
TRBJ2-3 | TRBV10-3 | TRBD2 | many | CASYTHGLAATDTQYF | TGTGCCAGCTATACACATGGACTAGCTGCGACAGATACGCAGTATTTT
TRBJ1-1 | TRBV30 | NA | few | CAWSHQGNTEAFF | TGTGCCTGGAGTCATCAGGGGAACACTGAAGCTTTCTTT
TRBJ2-3 | TRBV5-1 | TRBD2 | NA | CASSLIPSGGISTDTQYF | TGCGCCAGCAGCTTGATCCCTAGCGGGGGGATTAGCACAGATACGCAGTATTTT
TRBJ1-1 | TRBV13 | TRBD1 | NA | CASRTGGLGRPPEAFF | TGTGCCAGCAGAACAGGGGGCTTGGGTCGTCCACCTGAAGCTTTCTTT
TRBJ2-3 | TRBV18 | NA | few | CASSPPGVRDTQYF | TGTGCCAGCTCACCACCGGGAGTAAGGGATACGCAGTATTTT
TRBJ2-5 | TRBV20-1 | NA | many | CSASGPGRGEETQYF | TGCAGTGCTAGTGGCCCAGGGAGAGGGGAAGAGACCCAGTACTTC
TRBJ2-1 | TRBV24-1 | NA | few | CATSDFGESSYNEQFF | TGTGCCACCAGTGATTTCGGGGAGAGCTCCTACAATGAGCAGTTCTTC
TRBJ2-5 | TRBV10-3 | TRBD1 | many | CAISEFGTGETQYF | TGTGCCATCAGTGAGTTCGGGACAGGAGAGACCCAGTACTTC
TRBJ1-6 | TRBV28 | NA | once | CASTTSGIESTLHF | TGTGCCAGCACCACATCGGGGATTGAGTCGACCCTCCACTTT
TRBJ2-3 | TRBV15 | TRBD1 | many | CATSADRGGTDTQYF | TGTGCCACCAGCGCTGACAGGGGAGGAACAGATACGCAGTATTTT
TRBJ2-4 | TRBV25-1 | TRBD2 | NA | CASSEYWTRRVCAKNIQYF | TGTGCCAGCAGTGAATATTGGACTAGGAGGGTTTGTGCCAAAAACATTCAGTACTTC
TRBJ2-7 | TRBV7-2 | NA | NA | CASSLGAIPSEQYF | TGTGCCAGCAGCTTGGGGGCAATCCCTAGTGAGCAGTACTTC
TRBJ2-6 | TRBV29-1 | TRBD2 | NA | CSAALTSALYSGANVLTF | TGCAGCGCTGCCCTCACTAGCGCACTATACTCTGGGGCCAACGTCCTGACTTTC
TRBJ2-7 | TRBV24-1 | NA | NA | CATSERWSYEQYF | TGTGCCACCAGTGAGCGGTGGAGCTACGAGCAGTACTTC
TRBJ2-3 | TRBV20-1 | TRBD2 | NA | CSARDIREGADTQYF | TGCAGTGCTAGAGATATTCGGGAGGGGGCAGATACGCAGTATTTT
TRBJ2-5 | TRBV5-1 | TRBD2 | many | CASSLVSWTSGGLETQYF | TGCGCCAGCAGCTTAGTTAGTTGGACTAGCGGGGGTCTTGAGACCCAGTACTTC
TRBJ2-1 | TRBV5-1 | TRBD2 | few | CASTLEALAGEQFF | TGCGCCAGCACCTTGGAAGCTCTAGCGGGTGAGCAGTTCTTC
TRBJ2-7 | TRBV28 | TRBD1 | few | CASSSPNPRTGSYEQYF | TGTGCCAGCAGTTCTCCCAACCCAAGGACAGGGTCCTACGAGCAGTACTTC
TRBJ1-1 | TRBV6-1 | NA | NA | CASWDWTAENTEAFF | TGTGCCAGCTGGGATTGGACAGCCGAGAACACTGAAGCTTTCTTT
TRBJ2-5 | TRBV20-1 | NA | NA | CSAGWETQYF | TGCAGTGCGGGCTGGGAGACCCAGTACTTC
TRBJ2-2 | TRBV12-3/TRBV12-4 | NA | few | CASSRQGGGPGELFF | TGTGCCAGCAGTCGACAGGGAGGGGGGCCCGGGGAGCTGTTTTTT
TRBJ2-3 | TRBV29-1 | NA | many | CSVDRGPDTQYF | TGCAGCGTTGACAGGGGTCCAGATACGCAGTATTTT
TRBJ2-2 | TRBV20-1 | TRBD1 | few | CSASRDRGSTGELFF | TGCAGTGCTAGCCGGGACAGGGGATCCACCGGGGAGCTGTTTTTT
TRBJ2-3 | TRBV27 | NA | many | CASASLEVTDTQYF | TGTGCCAGCGCATCCCTTGAAGTCACAGATACGCAGTATTTT
TRBJ1-6 | TRBV9 | NA | NA | CASSVEGSSYNSPLHF | TGTGCCAGCAGCGTAGAAGGGAGTTCCTATAATTCACCCCTCCACTTT
TRBJ2-6 | TRBV7-3 | NA | NA | CASSSYRDSGANVLTF | TGTGCCAGCAGCTCGTACAGGGACTCTGGGGCCAACGTCCTGACTTTC
TRBJ2-1 | TRBV10-2 | NA | few | CASSDWQGAYNEQFF | TGCGCCAGCAGTGACTGGCAGGGCGCCTACAATGAGCAGTTCTTC
TRBJ2-1 | TRBV20-1 | NA | NA | CSARDNEQFF | TGCAGTGCTAGGGACAATGAGCAGTTCTTC
TRBJ1-2 | TRBV7-9 | NA | few | CASSLGGRNGYTF | TGTGCCAGCAGCTTAGGAGGACGAAACGGCTACACCTTC
TRBJ2-1 | TRBV5-1 | NA | many | CASSLRGAEAGEQFF | TGCGCCAGCAGCTTGCGAGGGGCGGAGGCTGGTGAGCAGTTCTTC
TRBJ2-1 | TRBV14 | TRBD2 | NA | CASSPTSGRRNEQFF | TGTGCCAGCAGCCCTACTAGCGGGAGGCGAAATGAGCAGTTCTTC
TRBJ2-7 | TRBV6-1 | TRBD1 | few | CASSEVWTGGKVDYEQYF | TGTGCCAGCAGTGAAGTATGGACAGGGGGCAAGGTTGACTACGAGCAGTACTTC
TRBJ2-3 | TRBV10-3 | NA | NA | CAISARQGGDTQYF | TGTGCCATCAGTGCGAGACAGGGAGGAGATACGCAGTATTTT